This T cell receptor (beta chain) was identified in a study of cytomegalovirus exposure and HLA in healthy donors. The germline CDR1 and CDR2 sequences are GTSNPN and SVGIG (reference sequence). The CDR3 consists of 15 residues. V lost 2 bases, J lost 5 bases, and 7 bases stayed unmatched. TCRdb's copy holds only in-frame clones and misses some; the assay was immunoSEQ multiplex PCR. The sample comprises nearly 80,000 clones, 90% to 95% of which are singletons, and about 3.6% rests with the top ten. This chain links TRBV30 with TRBJ2-1, with 9 bases fitting TRBD2. The source is a woman in her twenties or thirties in good health and CMV-seronegative. The sequencing input was PBMCs. CDR3 residues: CAWSPLAGANNEQFF. CDR3 bases: TGTGCCTGGAGTCCATTAGCGGGGGCCAACAATGAGCAGTTCTTC.